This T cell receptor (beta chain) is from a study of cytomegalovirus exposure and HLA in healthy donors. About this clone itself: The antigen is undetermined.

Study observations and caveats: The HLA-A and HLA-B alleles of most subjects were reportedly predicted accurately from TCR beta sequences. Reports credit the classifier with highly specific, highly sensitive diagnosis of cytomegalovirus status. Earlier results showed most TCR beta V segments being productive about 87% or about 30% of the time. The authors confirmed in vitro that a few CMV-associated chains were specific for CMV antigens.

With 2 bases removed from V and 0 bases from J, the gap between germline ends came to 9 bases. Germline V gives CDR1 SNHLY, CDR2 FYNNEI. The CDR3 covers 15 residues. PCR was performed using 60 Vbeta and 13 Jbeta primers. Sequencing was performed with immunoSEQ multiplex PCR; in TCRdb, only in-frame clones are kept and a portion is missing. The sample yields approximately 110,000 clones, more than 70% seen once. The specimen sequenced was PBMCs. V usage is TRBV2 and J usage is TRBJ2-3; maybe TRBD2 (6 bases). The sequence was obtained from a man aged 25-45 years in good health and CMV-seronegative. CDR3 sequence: CASSEWSGSTDTQYF. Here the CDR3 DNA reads TGTGCCAGCAGTGAATGGAGCGGGAGCACAGATACGCAGTATTTT.